This T cell receptor beta chain is drawn from a study of response to subunit inactivated influenza vaccine. A single record per CDR3 protein comes from TCRdb applying MiXCR to the RT-PCR reads. The repertoire holds more than 700,000 distinct CDR3 sequences, with around 21% as singletons. Germline assignment: CDR1 SGDLS and CDR2 YYNGEE. V was shortened by 3 bases and J by 10 bases, with 8 bases between the two germline ends. The CDR3 extends over 11 amino acids. Study-level results: The authors offered the suggestion that each seasonal influenza vaccination recruits few new T cells.

Comment on this clonotype: The antigen is undetermined.

The receptor comes from a man in his forties or fifties who received an inactivated influenza vaccine. Sequenced material: PBMCs from blood, taken more than 4 days after vaccination. J is TRBJ2-1 and V is TRBV9; no firm D call. CDR3 DNA sequence: TGTGCCAGCAGCGGGGGTAGGGAGCAGTTCTTC. Translated: CASSGGREQFF.